This TCR beta chain is drawn from a study of OX40 agonist ivuxolimab in advanced cancers. Whole-study context: Three patients, one with hepatocellular carcinoma and two with cutaneous melanoma, responded partially. General study findings and limits: Blood T cells, both CD4+ and CD8+, expanded clonally by week 6 at 0.1 to 3.0 mg/kg. In the expanded peripheral T cells, antigen specificity was never determined.

About this clone: What it recognizes is unknown.

Germline V lookup: CDR1 SGHDT, CDR2 YYEEEE. The CDR3 is 11 amino acids. Trimming removed 4 bases from V and 4 bases from J, with 6 bases in between. The protocol was immunoSEQ multiplex PCR, while the TCRdb copy is restricted to in-frame clones and leaves out a portion. The table lists roughly 110,000 clones, approximately 90% of them singletons. Sequences were derived from CD4+ or CD8+ T cells sorted from blood, sampled in a trial of the OX40 agonist ivuxolimab. The clonotype originates from an adult with an advanced solid tumor such as melanoma, head and neck, liver or kidney cancer. The V call is TRBV5-6, the J call TRBJ2-7; D ambiguous. CDR3 amino acids: CASSKRYEQYF. In DNA, the CDR3 is TGTGCCAGCAGCAAGAGATACGAGCAGTACTTC.